This T cell receptor beta chain was sequenced for a study of blood T cell repertoires in COVID-19. About the research overall: Italy, Spain and the United States were the sources of the convalescent and acute COVID-19 samples. Nucleic acid was either cDNA or gDNA, and it came from T cells, B-cell-depleted T cells, or PBMCs.

The V and J ends lost 1 base and 3 bases, in that order; junction bases with no gene match: 10. The germline V gene has CDR1 LGHNT and CDR2 FRNRAP. The CDR3 length is 18 residues. Per the original methods: Reference gene primer amplification gave estimated nucleated cell counts. Assay: immunoSEQ multiplex PCR; the TCRdb copy retains only in-frame clones and omits some. Clone size and the V and J calls come from that table; the DNA yielded D and trimming. The data show about 110,000 clones, roughly 86% seen once. The chain has TRBV12-5 and TRBJ1-2, with 11 positions matching TRBD1. The sequencing sample was made of peripheral blood. The sequence derives from a man aged 40-49 years with acute or convalescent COVID-19. The CDR3, as DNA: TGTGCTAGTGGTTTGGGTGCCGGGACAGGGGGAGTATACTATGGCTACACCTTC. Its translation: CASGLGAGTGGVYYGYTF.